This entry describes one T cell receptor beta chain. The data belong to a study of blood T cells in healthy people across ages. In the study overall: Per two T cells, template switching captured roughly one barcoded beta molecule.

The CDR3 runs 18 residues. Unmatched junction bases numbered 16, after V lost 5 bases and J lost 3 bases. The germline V gene has CDR1 SGHAT and CDR2 FQNNGV. Next came a second PCR, run for roughly 6 to 11 cycles, which used a sample-barcoded 5' primer along with a J-beta primer mix. A single record per CDR3 protein comes from TCRdb applying MiXCR to the 5' RACE reads. The table records some 760,000 distinct CDR3 sequences, more than 20% of them present only once. Approximately 10 milliliters was the volume of peripheral blood drawn from each donor. The sample also formed part of further work on T cells of mothers and their children. This second study says: A few healthy Caucasian mothers, along with their six children, served as the donors. There were over 8 million TCR beta CDR3 reads from each mother and a few million from each child.

The sample was blood. This chain uses TRBV11-2 with TRBJ1-2, with TRBD1 identical over 9 bases. The TCR originated in a boy aged 5-17 years in good health. The CDR3, as DNA: TGTGCCAGCAGCGGAATCGAGACAGGGGGAATGCGGGACTATGGCTACACCTTC. Residues: CASSGIETGGMRDYGYTF. Based on the CDR3 plus reference TRBV11-2 and TRBJ1-2, the full variable domain is EAGVAQSPRYKIIEKRQSVAFWCNPISGHATLYWYQQILGQGPKLLIQFQNNGVVDDSQLPKDRFSAERLKGVDSTLKIQPAKLEDSAVYLCASSGIETGGMRDYGYTFGSGTRLTVV.